These 23 T cell receptor beta chains were sequenced from one sample in a study of technical replicates of blood from a few donors. Only in-frame clones appear in the TCRdb table, and some are missing; sequencing was by immunoSEQ multiplex PCR. The table shows 100,000 or so clones, with about 96% occurring only once. Sequencing was done on a sample of T cells isolated from PBMCs. The source of these receptors is a human donor in good health.

The V and J genes are TRBV4-1 and TRBJ2-2, with 8 bases that match TRBD1. Germline V gene sequence: CDR1 MGHRA, CDR2 YSYEKL. V was clipped by 7 bases and J by 4 bases; unmatched bases: 8. The CDR3 is 15 residues long. The CDR3 region is CASTLKDRATGELFF. CDR3 DNA sequence: TGCGCCAGCACCTTAAAGGACAGGGCCACCGGGGAGCTGTTTTTT.

For the CDR3, the DNA is TGCAGTGCTAGAAGGGACAGCGGCTACACCTTC. It yields the protein CSARRDSGYTF. V is TRBV20-1 and J is TRBJ1-2, with TRBD1 identical over 7 bases. The CDR3 has 11 residues. The trim removed 2 bases at V and 8 bases at J, leaving 2 bases unmatched. Germline lookup yields CDR1 DFQATT and CDR2 SNEGSKA (reference sequence).

The chain combines TRBV19 with TRBJ1-5; 10 nucleotides agree with TRBD1. CDR1 and CDR2 from the germline V gene are LNHDA and SQIVND (reference sequence). Germline trimming cut 5 bases from V and 4 bases from J; bases unmatched to any gene: 5. This CDR3 contains 15 residues. CDR3 DNA sequence: TGTGCCAGTAGTGGGACAGGGGTATGGAATCAGCCCCAGCATTTT. It encodes CASSGTGVWNQPQHF.

The rearrangement joins TRBV5-1 to TRBJ1-2, with D tentatively TRBD1 (6 bases). Germline V CDR1 and CDR2: SGHRS, YFSETQ. This CDR3 has 16 residues. V gave up 0 bases and J gave up 4 bases, with 16 bases separating them. CDR3 DNA sequence: TGCGCCAGCAGCTTGGGCCGGGGGGCTGCCAGCTATGGCTACACCTTC. This gives the protein CASSLGRGAASYGYTF.

The chain employs TRBV4-1 and TRBJ2-7; 11 nucleotides line up with TRBD1. CDR1 is MGHRA and CDR2 is YSYEKL in the germline V gene. V was clipped by 4 bases and J by 0 bases; unmatched bases: 2. The CDR3 has 15 amino acids. The CDR3 loop reads CASSRGTGGSYEQYF. In DNA, the CDR3 is TGCGCCAGCAGCCGGGGGACAGGGGGCTCCTACGAGCAGTACTTC.

The CDR3 DNA is TGTGCCAGCAGCCGAAGGACTTCCTCTGGAAACACCATATATTTT. Translated: CASSRRTSSGNTIYF. The chain is built from TRBV11-3 and TRBJ1-3; D is ambiguous. V gave up 5 bases and J gave up 0 bases, with 11 bases separating them. CDR1 is SGHNT, CDR2 YENEEA, per germline. CDR3 size: 15 residues.

The chain recombines TRBV19 with TRBJ2-7; D remains ambiguous. The germline V and J ends were trimmed by 8 bases and 3 bases, with 14 bases remaining between them. Germline V gene lookup returns CDR1 LNHDA and CDR2 SQIVND (reference sequence). The CDR3 has 13 residues. CDR3 sequence: CASSEAVLYEQYF. CDR3 sequence (DNA): TGTGCCAGTTCCGAGGCCGTCCTCTACGAGCAGTACTTC. Full variable domain (missing parts from reference TRBV19 and TRBJ2-7): DGGITQSPKYLFRKEGQNVTLSCEQNLNHDAMYWYRQDPGQGLRLIYYSQIVNDFQKGDIAEGYSVSREKKESFPLTVTSAQKNPTAFYLCASSEAVLYEQYFGPGTRLTVT.

CDR3: CASSPIGGYEQYF. The DNA for the CDR3 is TGTGCCAGCAGCCCTATAGGAGGGTACGAGCAGTACTTC. This chain links TRBV7-9 with TRBJ2-7, with D possibly being TRBD2 (6 bases). The CDR3 spans 13 residues. Trimming cost V 5 bases and J 4 bases, with 12 bases left between them. CDR1 is SEHNR, CDR2 FQNEAQ, per germline (reference sequence).

The chain is built from TRBV11-2 and TRBJ2-1; no firm D call. Germline V lookup: CDR1 SGHAT, CDR2 FQNNGV. The CDR3 covers 13 residues. The ends were cut back, 3 bases at V and 9 bases at J, with 12 bases in the middle. The CDR3 protein is CASSFSQTGEQFF. As DNA, the CDR3 is TGTGCCAGCAGCTTCTCTCAGACGGGTGAGCAGTTCTTC. Full variable domain (remainder filled in from reference TRBV11-2 and TRBJ2-1): EAGVAQSPRYKIIEKRQSVAFWCNPISGHATLYWYQQILGQGPKLLIQFQNNGVVDDSQLPKDRFSAERLKGVDSTLKIQPAKLEDSAVYLCASSFSQTGEQFFGPGTRLTVL.

The chain uses TRBV7-9 and TRBJ1-2; TRBD1 might be the D (5 bases). Germline assignment: CDR1 SEHNR and CDR2 FQNEAQ (reference sequence). V was trimmed by 3 bases and J by 7 bases, leaving 12 bases between them. This CDR3 region has 13 residues. CDR3 sequence reads: CASSFRTQGGYTF. The CDR3 DNA sequence: TGTGCCAGCAGCTTCCGAACTCAGGGTGGCTACACCTTC.

The chain carries TRBV11-2 and TRBJ1-1, with D unclear. Germline V CDR1 and CDR2: SGHAT, FQNNGV. Trimming shortened V by 1 base and J by 8 bases, and 11 bases separated the two germline ends. The CDR3 consists of 13 residues. CDR3 amino acids: CASSLVQRREAFF. The CDR3 region has the DNA TGTGCCAGCAGCTTAGTCCAACGGAGGGAAGCTTTCTTT.

This chain joins TRBV5-6 and TRBJ1-3; 9 nucleotides match TRBD1. This CDR3 region has 17 residues. V shed 3 bases, J shed 2 bases, and the junction held 9 bases outside the gene matches. Germline V gene sequence: CDR1 SGHDT, CDR2 YYEEEE. The CDR3 protein is CASSYLPGQGTGNTIYF. The CDR3 coding sequence is TGTGCCAGCAGCTACCTACCGGGACAGGGTACTGGAAACACCATATATTTT.

The V gene is TRBV27, the J gene TRBJ1-2; 8 bases match TRBD1. The CDR3 spans 19 residues. J gave up 3 bases and V 3 bases, and 18 bases lay outside the gene matches. CDR1 and CDR2 (germline): MNHEY, SMNVEV (reference sequence). CDR3: CASSLRGGQVFRGDYGYTF. CDR3 coding DNA: TGTGCCAGCAGTTTGCGGGGGGGACAGGTATTTCGTGGGGACTATGGCTACACCTTC.

The V call is TRBV27, the J call TRBJ1-5; D uncertain. The CDR3 loop spans 13 amino acids. Trimming shortened V by 5 bases and J by 4 bases, and 9 bases separated the two germline ends. Germline CDR1 MNHEY, CDR2 SMNVEV (reference sequence). The CDR3 DNA sequence: TGTGCCAGCAGTCAAAACGGGAATCAGCCCCAGCATTTT. It is translated as CASSQNGNQPQHF.

V usage is TRBV14 and J usage is TRBJ1-2; no clear D. There are 15 residues in the CDR3. CDR1 is SGHDN and CDR2 is FVKESK in the germline V gene. V lost 0 bases to trimming and J lost 3 bases, with 11 bases between them. CDR3 bases: TGTGCCAGCAGCCAAGACCCTACGGGATACTATGGCTACACCTTC. Translated, it gives CASSQDPTGYYGYTF.

The chain uses TRBV30 and TRBJ1-1; D is perhaps TRBD1 (5 bases). This CDR3 has 12 residues. Trimming cost V 1 base and J 11 bases, with 14 bases left between them. Per germline, CDR1 GTSNPN and CDR2 SVGIG (reference sequence). As DNA, the CDR3 is TGTGCCTGGAGTGCAGGCGCAGGGCGGGCTTTCTTT. This gives the protein CAWSAGAGRAFF. Drawing the rest from reference TRBV30 and TRBJ1-1, the complete variable domain is SQTIHQWPATLVQPVGSPLSLECTVEGTSNPNLYWYRQAAGRGLQLLFYSVGIGQISSEVPQNLSASRPQDRQFILSSKKLLLSDSGFYLCAWSAGAGRAFFGQGTRLTVV.

V gene TRBV5-1 combines with J gene TRBJ2-7, with 12 bases aligning to TRBD1. Trimming cost V 5 bases and J 4 bases; bases outside gene matches: 7. Germline V gives CDR1 SGHRS, CDR2 YFSETQ. The CDR3 length is 15 residues. The CDR3 spells CASRYPGQGAYEQYF. The CDR3 region has the DNA TGCGCCAGCAGGTATCCGGGACAGGGGGCGTACGAGCAGTACTTC.

The CDR3 is CASSYGSPTYNEQFF. CDR3 nucleotide sequence: TGTGCCAGCAGTTACGGCTCCCCCACCTACAATGAGCAGTTCTTC. J is TRBJ2-1 and V is TRBV6-5; D is unclear. Germline V gives CDR1 MNHEY, CDR2 SVGAGI. The CDR3 length is 15 residues. Trimming pared 2 bases from V and 2 bases from J, leaving 10 bases between.

The rearrangement joins TRBV2 to TRBJ2-3; no firm D call. With 1 base removed from V and 9 bases from J, the gap between germline ends came to 5 bases. Per germline, CDR1 SNHLY and CDR2 FYNNEI. The CDR3 spans 11 residues. The CDR3 region has the DNA TGTGCCAGCAGTGAAGGAGTCACGCAGTATTTT. It encodes CASSEGVTQYF.

The chain links TRBV29-1 to TRBJ2-7; D is unclear. From germline, CDR1 is SQVTM and CDR2 ANQGSEA. This CDR3 is 13 amino acids long. The germline V and J ends were trimmed by 5 bases and 6 bases, with 17 bases remaining between them. The CDR3, as DNA: TGCAGCGTTTTACTTGAACTTGCTGGCGAGCAGTACTTC. The encoded protein is CSVLLELAGEQYF.

The chain couples TRBV13 to TRBJ2-3; D not resolved. This CDR3 has 13 amino acids. CDR1 is PRHDT, CDR2 FYEKMQ, per germline (reference sequence). Between the trimmed V and J ends, which lost 3 bases and 2 bases, there was a span of 6 bases. In nucleotides, the CDR3 is TGTGCCAGCAGCTTCGGGTTCACAGATACGCAGTATTTT. This translates into CASSFGFTDTQYF.

The V and J genes are TRBV6-1 and TRBJ2-5; TRBD2 matches 9 bases. Germline lookup yields CDR1 MNHNS and CDR2 SASEGT. The CDR3 has 14 amino acids. The trim removed 7 bases at V and 2 bases at J, leaving 5 bases unmatched. This chain's CDR3 is CASTRAGGQETQYF. Here the CDR3 DNA reads TGTGCCAGCACCCGTGCGGGAGGGCAAGAGACCCAGTACTTC.

This chain joins TRBV9 and TRBJ2-4; a weak D match, TRBD2 (6 bases). Germline assignment: CDR1 SGDLS and CDR2 YYNGEE. Deletions cut 3 bases from V and 7 bases from J, with 8 bases between. The CDR3 runs to 12 residues. CDR3 in amino acids: CASSGTSNIQYF. The DNA for the CDR3 is TGTGCCAGCAGCGGCACTAGCAACATTCAGTACTTC.